This TCR beta chain is drawn from a study of T cell responses to AZD1222 COVID-19 vaccine. Data came from immunoSEQ multiplex PCR; TCRdb stores just in-frame clones and leaves some out. Here the sample spans over 70,000 clones, 70% to 80% being singletons. Study-wide points: The repertoires were collected only after the peak T cell response.

This clone occurred a few times. Its antigen is not identified. Trimming removed 6 bases from V and 8 bases from J, with 16 bases in between. Looked up from germline, CDR1 is MNHEY and CDR2 is SMNVEV (reference sequence). This CDR3 comprises 14 residues. The material sequenced was peripheral blood, taken 28 days after the second dose of the MenACWY control vaccine. This receptor was taken from an adult who received the MenACWY meningococcal vaccine as a control. The rearrangement links TRBV27 to TRBJ1-4, with D tentatively TRBD1 (5 bases). CDR3 region: CASRAGTMGEKLFF. Written as DNA, the CDR3 is TGTGCCAGCAGAGCAGGGACGATGGGGGAAAAACTGTTTTTT.